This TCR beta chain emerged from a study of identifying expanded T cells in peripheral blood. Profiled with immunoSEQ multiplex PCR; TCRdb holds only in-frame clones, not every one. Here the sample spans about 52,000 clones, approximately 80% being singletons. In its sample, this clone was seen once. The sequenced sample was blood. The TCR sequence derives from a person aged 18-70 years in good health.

Written as DNA, the CDR3 is TGTGCCAGCAGCTTTAGCACAGATACGCAGTATTTT. Its protein product is CASSFSTDTQYF. The V and J genes are TRBV5-4 and TRBJ2-3; D not certain. The CDR3 length is 12 residues. From germline, CDR1 is SGHNT and CDR2 YYREEE (reference sequence). The V end lost 2 bases, the J end lost 0 bases, and 1 base lay between the germline ends.